This is a list of T cell receptor beta chains from one sample in a study of T cells after posttransplantation cyclophosphamide. Produced via immunoSEQ multiplex PCR; TCRdb's table is partial and in-frame only. The sample yields some 50,000 clones, without any singletons. Input material: PBMCs. The receptors originated from a man aged 35 to 55 in good health, CMV-negative, and a related stem cell transplant donor. Both conserved end residues are part of each CDR3. Fields, in order: clone size, J gene, V gene, D gene, CDR3 DNA, CDR3 protein. D genes are given only for firm matches. For some rows the clone size is stated as once, few or many, or as a class when expanded; others skip it.

many	TRBJ1-4	TRBV18	TRBD1	TGTGCCAGCTCACCCATAGACAGGGGCCCAAATGAAAAACTGTTTTTT	CASSPIDRGPNEKLFF
many	TRBJ2-2	TRBV6-1	TRBD1	TGTGCCAGCAGTGAGCCAGGGGGCGCTTTCGGGGAGCTGTTTTTT	CASSEPGGAFGELFF
many	TRBJ1-5	TRBV19	NA	TGTGCCAGTAGTATAGTTCAGGCGTACAATCAGCCCCAGCATTTT	CASSIVQAYNQPQHF
many	TRBJ2-5	TRBV20-1	NA	TGCAGTGCTAGATACGGAGAGACCCAGTACTTC	CSARYGETQYF
many	TRBJ2-4	TRBV30	TRBD2	TGTGCCTGGAGTGCTTTGACTAGCGGCGAAAACATTCAGTACTTC	CAWSALTSGENIQYF
many	TRBJ2-7	TRBV5-6	TRBD2	TGTGCCAGCAGCTCCGCTAGCGGGAGTTCGTACGAGCAGTACTTC	CASSSASGSSYEQYF
many	TRBJ2-7	TRBV30	TRBD2	TGTGCCTGGGGGGGCCTACGGGAGGGCTCCTACGAGCAGTACTTC	CAWGGLREGSYEQYF
many	TRBJ2-5	TRBV27	TRBD2	TGTGCCAGCAGTCCCGAACTAGCGGGAGGCGAAGAGACCCAGTACTTC	CASSPELAGGEETQYF
many	TRBJ2-7	TRBV6-1	NA	TGTGCCAGCAGTGAAGCGACAGAGTACGAGCAGTACTTC	CASSEATEYEQYF
many	TRBJ2-5	TRBV5-1	NA	TGCGCCAGCAGCATACAGCCAAACCAAGAGACCCAGTACTTC	CASSIQPNQETQYF
many	TRBJ1-1	TRBV6-5	NA	TGTGCCAGCAGGGGCTCCGCTCGCGGGGGAGCTTTCTTT	CASRGSARGGAFF
many	TRBJ2-3	TRBV19	TRBD2	TGTGCCAGTAGTATAACTAGCGGTTACACAGATACGCAGTATTTT	CASSITSGYTDTQYF
many	TRBJ1-1	TRBV2	NA	TGTGCCACCAGCCGGAGCATGAACACTGAAGCTTTCTTT	CATSRSMNTEAFF
NA	TRBJ2-7	TRBV7-2	TRBD2	TGTGCCAGCAGCTGGCCCAGCGCGGGAGGGAGCTCCTACGAGCAGTACTTC	CASSWPSAGGSSYEQYF
many	TRBJ2-5	TRBV5-1	NA	TGCGCCAGCAGCTGGGACCTCACGGGGGCCCAGTACTTC	CASSWDLTGAQYF
many	TRBJ2-7	TRBV27	NA	TGTGCCAGCAGTTTGCGAAGGGGGGGGTACGAGCAGTACTTC	CASSLRRGGYEQYF
many	TRBJ2-6	TRBV14	NA	TGTGCCAGCAGCCAAGACTGGGGGGGCGGAACCTCTGGGGCCAACGTCCTGACTTTC	CASSQDWGGGTSGANVLTF
many	TRBJ2-5	TRBV14	TRBD2	TGTGCCAGTTCGCGGGAGTCCGAGACCCAGTACTTC	CASSRESETQYF
many	TRBJ2-3	TRBV15	NA	TGTGCCACCAGTCTGATAGCGGTTAGCTTTGATACGCAGTATTTT	CATSLIAVSFDTQYF
many	TRBJ2-7	TRBV5-1	NA	TGCGCCAGCAGCTTGCCAGCGGAATACGAGCAGTACTTC	CASSLPAEYEQYF
many	TRBJ2-7	TRBV2	TRBD1	TGTGCCAGCAGTAAGAACAGGGGAGACGAGCAGTACTTC	CASSKNRGDEQYF
many	TRBJ2-1	TRBV2	NA	TGTGCCAGCAGCCGCCTCCAGGAGCAGTTCTTC	CASSRLQEQFF
many	TRBJ2-2	TRBV28	NA	TGTGCCAGCAGTTATCGGACTGAGAACACCGGGGAGCTGTTTTTT	CASSYRTENTGELFF
many	TRBJ1-5	TRBV19	NA	TGTGCCAGTACGGGGGTAACAGGCAATCAGCCCCAGCATTTT	CASTGVTGNQPQHF
many	TRBJ2-3	TRBV5-1	NA	TGCGCCAGCAGCCGAGTTCTCTCAGGGGCACCAACAGATACGCAGTATTTT	CASSRVLSGAPTDTQYF
many	TRBJ2-2	TRBV4-1	TRBD2	TGCGCCAGCAGCCCGGGACTAGCGGCTCCCACCGGGGAGCTGTTTTTT	CASSPGLAAPTGELFF
many	TRBJ2-1	TRBV28	TRBD2	TGTGCCAGCAGTACACCATCTAGCGGGAGTAAGAATGAGCAGTTCTTC	CASSTPSSGSKNEQFF
many	TRBJ2-1	TRBV7-7	TRBD2	TGTGCCAGCAGCTCCTTTCCGAGCGGGAGCTCCTACAATGAGCAGTTCTTC	CASSSFPSGSSYNEQFF
many	TRBJ1-1	TRBV5-5	NA	TGTGCCAGCAGCTTGGGAGTCGGTTCAGGGAATACTGAAGCTTTCTTT	CASSLGVGSGNTEAFF
many	TRBJ2-7	TRBV21-1	NA	TGTGCCAGCAGCAACCGGAACAGTGACCCTTTTGGGAGCTCCTACGAGCAGTACTTC	CASSNRNSDPFGSSYEQYF
many	TRBJ2-1	TRBV19	NA	TGTGCCAGTAGTATAGGCGAGGGCTATGAGCAGTTCTTC	CASSIGEGYEQFF
many	TRBJ2-1	TRBV18	TRBD2	TGTGCCAGCTCACCGGGTAGCGGGAGAACGGGTGAGCAGTTCTTC	CASSPGSGRTGEQFF
many	TRBJ2-3	TRBV6-5	NA	TGTGCCAGCAGTTACTCTAGCGTAGATACGCAGTATTTT	CASSYSSVDTQYF
many	TRBJ1-1	TRBV5-4	NA	TGTGCCAGCAGCTCCTACACTGAAGCTTTCTTT	CASSSYTEAFF
many	TRBJ2-2	TRBV7-9	TRBD2	TGTGCCGCCTCAACTAGCGGTGGTTCGAACACCGGGGAGCTGTTTTTT	CAASTSGGSNTGELFF
many	TRBJ1-5	TRBV30	TRBD1	TGTGCCTGGAGTCCAGGGACAGTCTATCAGCCCCAGCATTTT	CAWSPGTVYQPQHF
few	TRBJ2-2	TRBV9	TRBD1	TGTGCCAGCAGCGTGCGTCCCGACAGGGGGCGGGCCGGGGAGCTGTTTTTT	CASSVRPDRGRAGELFF
many	TRBJ1-1	TRBV9	NA	TGTGCCAGCAGCGTAGTCGCCAGTTTGGAAGCTTTCTTT	CASSVVASLEAFF
many	TRBJ2-1	TRBV6-5	TRBD2	TGTGCCAGCATTTTACTAGCGGGAGGAAATGAGCAGTTCTTC	CASILLAGGNEQFF
many	TRBJ2-1	TRBV15	NA	TGTGCCACCAGCAGGGCCCTGAATGATAATAGCGACAATGAGCAGTTCTTC	CATSRALNDNSDNEQFF